The clone carrying this TCR beta chain was counted ten times or more. The sample is drawn from a study of neurological immune-mediated disorders. TCRdb ran MiXCR on the 5' RACE reads and lists one entry per CDR3 protein. Of tens of thousands of distinct CDR3 sequences in the sample, about 3.5% were seen once. This CDR3 is 14 amino acids long. Trimming left V 3 bases short and J 5 bases short, with 11 bases between. The sequenced material came from PBMCs. The chain uses TRBV12-3 or TRBV12-4 and TRBJ2-4; D may correspond to TRBD1 or TRBD2 (5 bases each). The TCR was taken from a man aged 30-40 years with multiple sclerosis. The CDR3 loop reads CASSFSVGENIQYF. CDR3 sequence (DNA): TGTGCCAGCAGTTTCTCGGTGGGGGAAAACATTCAGTACTTC.